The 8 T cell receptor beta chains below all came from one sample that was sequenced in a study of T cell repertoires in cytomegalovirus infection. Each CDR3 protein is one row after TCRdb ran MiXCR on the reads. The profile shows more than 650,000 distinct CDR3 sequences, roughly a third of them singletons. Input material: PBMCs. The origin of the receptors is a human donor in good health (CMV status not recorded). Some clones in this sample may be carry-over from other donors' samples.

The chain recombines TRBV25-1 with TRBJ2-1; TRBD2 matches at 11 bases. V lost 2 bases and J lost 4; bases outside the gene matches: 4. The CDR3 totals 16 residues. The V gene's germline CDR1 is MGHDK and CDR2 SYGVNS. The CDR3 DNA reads TGTGCCAGCAGTGAAGCTAGCGGGAGGAATTACAATGAGCAGTTCTTC. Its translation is CASSEASGRNYNEQFF. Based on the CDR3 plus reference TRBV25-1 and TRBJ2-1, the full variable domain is EADIYQTPRYLVIGTGKKITLECSQTMGHDKMYWYQQDPGMELHLIHYSYGVNSTEKGDLSSESTVSRIRTEHFPLTLESARPSHTSQYLCASSEASGRNYNEQFFGPGTRLTVL.

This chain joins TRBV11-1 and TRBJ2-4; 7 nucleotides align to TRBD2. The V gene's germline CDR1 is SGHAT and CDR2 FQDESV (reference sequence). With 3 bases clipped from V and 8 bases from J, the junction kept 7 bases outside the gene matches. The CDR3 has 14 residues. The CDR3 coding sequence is TGTGCCAGCAGCTTTGGGAGGGGCGGAGACATTCAGTACTTC. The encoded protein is CASSFGRGGDIQYF.

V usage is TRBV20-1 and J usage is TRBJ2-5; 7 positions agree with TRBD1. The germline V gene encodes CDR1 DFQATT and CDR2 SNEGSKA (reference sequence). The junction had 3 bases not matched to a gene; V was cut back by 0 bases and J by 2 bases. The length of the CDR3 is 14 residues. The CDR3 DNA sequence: TGCAGTGCTAGAGATACAGGGGTGCAAGAGACCCAGTACTTC. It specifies CSARDTGVQETQYF.

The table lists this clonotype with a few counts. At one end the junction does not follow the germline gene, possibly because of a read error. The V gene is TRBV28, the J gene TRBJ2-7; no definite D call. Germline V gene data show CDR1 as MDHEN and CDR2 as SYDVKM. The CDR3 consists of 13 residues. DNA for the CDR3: TGTGCCAGCAGCCCACCTCGGACGGATCTGTGCGACTTC. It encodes CASSPPRTDLCDF.

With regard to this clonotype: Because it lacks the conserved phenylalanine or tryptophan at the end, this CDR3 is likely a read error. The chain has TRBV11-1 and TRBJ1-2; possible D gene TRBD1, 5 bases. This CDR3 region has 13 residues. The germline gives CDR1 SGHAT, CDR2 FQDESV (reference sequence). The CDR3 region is CAISLAPGQGYTV. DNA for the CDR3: TGTGCCATCAGCTTAGCGCCGGGGCAGGGCTACACCGTC.

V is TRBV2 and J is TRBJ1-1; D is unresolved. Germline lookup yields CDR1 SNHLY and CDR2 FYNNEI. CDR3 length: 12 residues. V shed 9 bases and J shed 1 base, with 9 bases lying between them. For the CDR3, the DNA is TGTGCCAGAAGAGGCAGGAACACTGAAGCTTTCTTT. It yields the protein CARRGRNTEAFF.

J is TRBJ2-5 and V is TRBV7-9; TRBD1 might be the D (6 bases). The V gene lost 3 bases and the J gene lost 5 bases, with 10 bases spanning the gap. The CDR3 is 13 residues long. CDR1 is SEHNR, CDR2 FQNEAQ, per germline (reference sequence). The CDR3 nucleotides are TGTGCCAGCAGCTTGCCAGGGGACGAGACCCAGTACTTC. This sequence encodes CASSLPGDETQYF.

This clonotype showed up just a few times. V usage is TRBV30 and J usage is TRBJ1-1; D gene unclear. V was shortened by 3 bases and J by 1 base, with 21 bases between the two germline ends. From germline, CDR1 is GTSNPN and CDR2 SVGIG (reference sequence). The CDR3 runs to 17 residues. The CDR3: CAWRASGSPMGNTEAFF. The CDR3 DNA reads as TGTGCCTGGAGGGCCTCAGGCTCCCCTATGGGGAACACTGAAGCTTTCTTT. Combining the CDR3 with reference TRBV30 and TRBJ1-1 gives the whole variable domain SQTIHQWPATLVQPVGSPLSLECTVEGTSNPNLYWYRQAAGRGLQLLFYSVGIGQISSEVPQNLSASRPQDRQFILSSKKLLLSDSGFYLCAWRASGSPMGNTEAFFGQGTRLTVV.